One and the same sample provided the 3 T cell receptor beta chains below, sequenced in a study of blood T cell repertoires in COVID-19 (dated by TCRdb to 2020 to 2022). The library was produced with the immunoSEQ multiplex PCR assay. TCRdb carries this immuneACCESS record with in-frame sequences only. Its versions omit some clonotypes, under half of them owing to an unresolved V gene in the studies checked, with the rest unexplained. This sample holds roughly 200,000 clones; 81% were observed only once. 9.5% to 12% of the sample is in the top ten clones. The material sequenced was peripheral blood. These receptors were obtained from a middle-aged woman with COVID-19, enrolled during active disease.

The gene calls are TRBV10-1 and TRBJ2-2; TRBD2 is a possible D gene (6 bases). Germline V lookup: CDR1 WNHNN, CDR2 SYGVQD (reference sequence). This CDR3 is 12 amino acids long. Trimming took 2 bases from V and 12 from J, leaving 10 bases between them. Here the CDR3 DNA reads TGCGCCAGCAGTGAGGTGGCGGGGCAGCTGTTTTTT. Its translation is CASSEVAGQLFF.

The chain uses TRBV7-9 and TRBJ2-7, with D possibly being TRBD1 (5 bases). The CDR3 has 15 amino acids. Trimming took off 1 base at V and 3 bases at J, with 13 bases between the two ends. Per the germline V gene, CDR1 is SEHNR and CDR2 is FQNEAQ (reference sequence). In DNA form, the CDR3 reads TGTGCCAGCAGCTTAGTCGGTGGCAGGGACTACGAGCAGTACTTC. This sequence encodes CASSLVGGRDYEQYF.

Concerning this clone: One end of the junction fails to match germline, which may point to a read error. The chain recombines TRBV7-9 with TRBJ2-1; D is perhaps TRBD2 (5 bases). The CDR3 runs 14 residues. Germline V gives CDR1 SEHNR, CDR2 FQNEAQ (reference sequence). CDR3 sequence reads: CASSLEDSNNEQFF. DNA of the CDR3: TGTGCCAGCAGCTTGGAGGACTCCAACAATGAGCAGTTCTTC.